The sequence of this T cell receptor beta chain was determined in a study of neurological immune-mediated disorders. This clonotype was seen repeatedly, ten times or more. The antigen is undetermined. The time point is: longitudinal time-point 3. Unsorted libraries were generated from 2 million PBMCs held at -80 degrees C. TCRdb fed the 5' RACE reads into MiXCR, producing one record per CDR3 protein. The sample has around 100,000 distinct CDR3 sequences, under 14% seen once. Germline CDR1 and CDR2: SGHRS and YFSETQ. CDR3 length: 15 amino acids. Germline trimming cut 2 bases from V and 2 bases from J; bases unmatched to any gene: 3. Study findings and constraints: HTLV-1-associated myelopathy had the most TCR clonal expansion, whereas multiple sclerosis had the least (lower than in healthy controls).

The sequencing input was PBMCs. The chain couples TRBV5-1 to TRBJ2-7; the match to TRBD1 covers 11 bases. The TCR originated in a female donor with HTLV-1-associated myelopathy (HAM/TSP). The DNA of the CDR3 is TGCGCCAGCAGCTTCCCGGGACAGGGGGCCTACGAGCAGTACTTC. It codes for CASSFPGQGAYEQYF. Supplemented by reference TRBV5-1 and TRBJ2-7, the full variable domain reads KAGVTQTPRYLIKTRGQQVTLSCSPISGHRSVSWYQQTPGQGLQFLFEYFSETQRNKGNFPGRFSGRQFSNSRSEMNVSTLELGDSALYLCASSFPGQGAYEQYFGPGTRLTVT.